This T cell receptor (beta chain) was obtained from a study of T cells in Graves' hyperthyroidism and ophthalmopathy. Whole-study context: Peripheral blood draws took place at initial diagnosis, ahead of any treatment.

Using RNA transcripts as the source, TCR beta CDR3 regions were amplified. First-round RT-PCR targeting the TCR CDR3 was performed with the HTBI primer set. TCRdb reprocessed the multiplex PCR reads via MiXCR and lists one record per CDR3 protein. The top ten clones hold roughly 20% of a sample with about 400,000 distinct CDR3 sequences, nearly 15% of them seen once. Input material: blood. This TCR came from a woman aged 55-70 years with Graves' ophthalmopathy.

In DNA form, the CDR3 reads TGTGCCAGCAGGCCTTGGACGAGGGACACTGAAGCTTTCTTT. Its translation: CASRPWTRDTEAFF. The rearrangement uses TRBV6-1 and TRBJ1-1; D remains unclear. Per germline, CDR1 MNHNS and CDR2 SASEGT. Trimming removed 6 bases from V and 3 bases from J, with 14 bases in between. CDR3 size: 14 residues.